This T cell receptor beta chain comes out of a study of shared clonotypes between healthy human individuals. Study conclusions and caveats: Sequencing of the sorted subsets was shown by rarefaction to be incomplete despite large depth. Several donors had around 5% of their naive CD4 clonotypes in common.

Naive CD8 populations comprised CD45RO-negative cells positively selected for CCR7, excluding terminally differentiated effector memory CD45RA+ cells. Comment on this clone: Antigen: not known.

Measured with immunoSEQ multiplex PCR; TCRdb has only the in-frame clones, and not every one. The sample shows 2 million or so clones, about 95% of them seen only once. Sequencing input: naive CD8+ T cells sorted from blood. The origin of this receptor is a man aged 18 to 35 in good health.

For the CDR3, the DNA is TGTGCCAGCAGTCACCACGGACCAAATACGCAGTATTTT. Its protein is CASSHHGPNTQYF. This sequence joins TRBV27 and TRBJ2-3, with unresolved D. Germline assignment: CDR1 MNHEY and CDR2 SMNVEV (reference sequence). The CDR3 extends over 13 amino acids. Trimming cost V 5 bases and J 7 bases, with 13 bases left between them.